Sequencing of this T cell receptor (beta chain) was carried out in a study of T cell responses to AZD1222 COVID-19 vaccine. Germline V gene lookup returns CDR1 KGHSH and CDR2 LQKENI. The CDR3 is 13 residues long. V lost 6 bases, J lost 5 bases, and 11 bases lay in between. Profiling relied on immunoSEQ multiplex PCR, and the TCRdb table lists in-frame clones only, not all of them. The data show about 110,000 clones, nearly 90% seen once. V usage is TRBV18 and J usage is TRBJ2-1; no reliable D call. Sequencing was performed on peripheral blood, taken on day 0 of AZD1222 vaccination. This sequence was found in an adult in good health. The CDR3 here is CASSQQSNNEQFF. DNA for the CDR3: TGTGCCAGCTCCCAACAGAGCAACAATGAGCAGTTCTTC.